This T cell receptor (beta chain) was recovered during a study of T cell responses to AZD1222 COVID-19 vaccine. The repertoire was sequenced with immunoSEQ multiplex PCR; TCRdb's copy has only in-frame clones and lacks some. The table lists some 150,000 clones, around 90% of them singletons. V was pared by 1 base and J by 1 base, with 9 bases between. The CDR3 totals 15 residues. The germline CDR1 and CDR2 sequences are SNHLY and FYNNEI. A note on this clone: Its antigen is as yet unknown.

Whole-study findings and limits: The study identified only five or six AZD1222 recipients as seropositive at baseline. The donor cohort was predominantly white British with a female majority, and clonal diversity may have been underestimated.

The sequence was obtained from an adult who received the AZD1222 COVID-19 vaccine. The input for sequencing was peripheral blood, taken 28 days after the second AZD1222 dose. This sequence joins TRBV2 and TRBJ2-3; D uncertain. The CDR3 sequence is CASSEGWVGTDTQYF. CDR3 in DNA: TGTGCCAGCAGTGAAGGCTGGGTAGGCACAGATACGCAGTATTTT.